This TCR beta chain stems from a study of control samples from healthy donors and cancer patients. Data came from immunoSEQ multiplex PCR; TCRdb stores just in-frame clones and leaves some out. The table shows around 130,000 clones, with about 89% occurring only once. The V end lost 0 bases, the J end lost 5 bases, and 10 bases lay between the germline ends. CDR1 is LGHDT and CDR2 is YNNKEL in the germline V gene (reference sequence). The CDR3 has 15 residues. The sample taken for sequencing was blood. The rearrangement links TRBV3-1 (or the pseudogene TRBV3-2) to TRBJ2-2; D possibly matches TRBD1 or TRBD2 (5 bases each). The receptor's source is a man in his fifties in good health. Written as DNA, the CDR3 is TGTGCCAGCAGCCAAGAACAGGAGCGGACCGGGGAGCTGTTTTTT. Translating it yields CASSQEQERTGELFF.